A single sample is the source of the 18 T cell receptor beta chains below, sequenced in a study of blood T cells in healthy people across ages. The second PCR ran about 7 to 12 cycles with a sample-barcoded 5' primer and J-beta primers. MiXCR was run by TCRdb on the 5' RACE reads, yielding one entry per CDR3 protein. The table shows roughly 1,300,000 distinct CDR3 sequences, with approximately 63% occurring only once. The source material was blood. Source of these receptors: a young man in good health.

J is TRBJ1-5 and V is TRBV4-3; no clear D gene. Looked up from germline, CDR1 is LGHNA and CDR2 is YSLEER. This CDR3 contains 14 residues. V lost 5 bases and J 2 bases, leaving 10 bases between the germline ends. CDR3 DNA: TGCGCCAGCAGCAAGGTCGGGGGCAATCAGCCCCAGCATTTT. Translation gives CASSKVGGNQPQHF.

This clonotype was seen more than once but under ten times. The chain joins TRBV28 to TRBJ2-7; no definite D call. The germline V and J ends were trimmed by 7 bases and 7 bases, with 17 bases remaining between them. Germline assignment: CDR1 MDHEN and CDR2 SYDVKM. The CDR3 has 13 amino acids. Here the CDR3 reads CASTQDGPGEQYF. Here the CDR3 DNA reads TGTGCCAGCACTCAGGACGGTCCTGGGGAGCAGTACTTC.

This clonotype was detected once. The chain combines TRBV5-1 with TRBJ2-7; D call uncertain. Trimming left V 2 bases short and J 6 bases short, with 15 bases between. CDR1 is SGHRS, CDR2 YFSETQ, per germline. This CDR3 region has 14 residues. The CDR3 sequence is CASSFNSQACEQYF. The CDR3 nucleotides are TGCGCCAGCAGCTTTAATAGTCAGGCCTGCGAGCAGTACTTC.

The chain combines TRBV20-1 with TRBJ2-1; D is unresolved. The V and J ends lost 3 bases and 9 bases respectively, with 15 bases between them. This CDR3 comprises 13 residues. CDR1 and CDR2 from the germline V gene are DFQATT and SNEGSKA (reference sequence). Here the CDR3 reads CSASAQLTSEQFF. CDR3 nucleotide sequence: TGCAGTGCTAGTGCGCAACTAACAAGTGAGCAGTTCTTC.

The V call is TRBV7-6, the J call TRBJ2-2, with 10 bases aligning to TRBD2. Germline V gene lookup returns CDR1 SGHVS and CDR2 FNYEAQ. Losses at the gene ends were 1 base for V and 7 bases for J; bases not matched to a gene: 9. The CDR3 has 17 amino acids. The CDR3 bases are TGTGCCAGCAGCTTAGGAGAGCGGGGGGGCCGGAGCGGGGAGCTGTTTTTT. This codes for CASSLGERGGRSGELFF.

Note on this clonotype: Mismatch with germline at one junction end may stem from a read error. This chain links TRBV15 with TRBJ2-1; 9 bases are shared with TRBD2. Germline V gives CDR1 LNHNV, CDR2 YYDKDF (reference sequence). CDR3 length: 18 residues. The CDR3 region has the DNA TGTGCCATCAGCACCCTCGGGGGTAGCGGGAGCGGTTACAATGAGCAGTTCTTC. Translated: CAISTLGGSGSGYNEQFF.

This clonotype appeared a few times. The chain uses TRBV5-1 and TRBJ2-5, with D perhaps given as TRBD1 or TRBD2 (5 bases each). This CDR3 is 14 amino acids long. The V end was cut by 0 bases, the J end by 5 bases, with 11 bases between. The V gene's germline CDR1 is SGHRS and CDR2 YFSETQ. The CDR3 loop reads CASSLAGTDETQYF. DNA of the CDR3: TGCGCCAGCAGCTTGGCGGGGACGGACGAGACCCAGTACTTC.

This chain links TRBV20-1 with TRBJ2-1; either TRBD1 or TRBD2 may supply D (6 bases each). Trimming took 3 bases from V and 5 from J, leaving 23 bases between them. Germline-derived CDR1 and CDR2 are DFQATT and SNEGSKA (reference sequence). The CDR3 length is 17 residues. The CDR3 bases are TGCAGTGCTAGGACCAACTGGGGGGCCTTCCTGGACAATGAGCAGTTCTTC. It yields the protein CSARTNWGAFLDNEQFF.

V usage is TRBV4-2 and J usage is TRBJ2-7; D is perhaps TRBD2 (6 bases). CDR1 is LGHNA and CDR2 is YNFKEQ in the germline V gene. This CDR3 is built from 14 residues. The V gene lost 0 bases and the J gene lost 5 bases, with 11 bases spanning the gap. The CDR3 here is CASSQETSLDEQYF. In DNA, the CDR3 is TGTGCCAGCAGCCAAGAAACTAGCCTGGACGAGCAGTACTTC.

The chain joins TRBV28 to TRBJ1-5, with unresolved D. Germline assignment: CDR1 MDHEN and CDR2 SYDVKM. Between the trimmed V and J ends, which lost 1 base and 0 bases, there was a span of 10 bases. The CDR3 has 16 residues. CDR3 region: CASSLSSAASNQPQHF. The CDR3, as DNA: TGTGCCAGCAGTTTATCCAGCGCCGCTAGCAATCAGCCCCAGCATTTT.

Notes on this clonotype: The junction differs from germline at one of its ends, possibly a read error. The chain employs TRBV5-1 and TRBJ2-6; either TRBD1 or TRBD2 may fit D (5 bases each). Germline CDR1 reads SGHRS; CDR2 reads YFSETQ. This CDR3 has 16 residues. The CDR3 here is CASSSRGFSGANVLTF. The CDR3 DNA sequence: TGCGCCAGCAGCTCCCGAGGGTTCTCTGGGGCCAACGTCTTGACTTTC.

This rearrangement joins TRBV4-1 to TRBJ1-1; D is possibly TRBD1 (6 bases). In germline, CDR1 is MGHRA, CDR2 YSYEKL. This CDR3 comprises 14 residues. Trimming stripped 3 bases from V and 2 bases from J, with 10 bases between. DNA of the CDR3: TGCGCCAGCAGCCAGACAGGTCATAACACTGAAGCTTTCTTT. Translation: CASSQTGHNTEAFF.

The genes are TRBV13 and TRBJ2-3, with no clear D. The V gene lost 2 bases and the J gene lost 1 base, with 7 bases spanning the gap. CDR3 size: 14 residues. Germline V lookup: CDR1 PRHDT, CDR2 FYEKMQ (reference sequence). Here the CDR3 DNA reads TGTGCCAGCAGCTTACGGATGGGCACAGATACGCAGTATTTT. Translated, it gives CASSLRMGTDTQYF.

Regarding this clonotype: It may be a read error: a sequence one base away is much more abundant. The chain is built from TRBV6-4 and TRBJ2-7; 12 positions match TRBD1. Germline assignment: CDR1 MRHNA and CDR2 SNTAGT. With 3 bases clipped from V and 7 bases from J, the junction kept 4 bases outside the gene matches. The CDR3 runs 14 residues. The chain's CDR3 is CASSEGQGANEQYF. CDR3 coding DNA: TGTGCCAGCAGTGAGGGACAGGGGGCGAATGAGCAGTACTTC.

The CDR3 reads CSAREYGTRNEQFF. DNA of the CDR3: TGCAGTGCTAGAGAATACGGGACTCGTAATGAGCAGTTCTTC. The chain combines TRBV20-1 with TRBJ2-1; D might be TRBD2 (6 bases). The germline V and J ends were trimmed by 0 bases and 7 bases, with 13 bases remaining between them. This CDR3 comprises 14 residues. In germline, CDR1 is DFQATT, CDR2 SNEGSKA (reference sequence).

The chain recombines TRBV2 with TRBJ2-1; D gene unclear. V was clipped by 7 bases and J by 0 bases, with 10 bases between them. Germline V gives CDR1 SNHLY, CDR2 FYNNEI. The CDR3 sequence is 14 residues long. CDR3 in DNA: TGTGCCAGCACACCCGGTTTCTCCTACAATGAGCAGTTCTTC. It is translated as CASTPGFSYNEQFF.

The table lists this clonotype with a few counts. The chain couples TRBV29-1 to TRBJ2-1, with 9 bases lining up with TRBD2. Germline V gene data show CDR1 as SQVTM and CDR2 as ANQGSEA. Trimming cost V 3 bases and J 1 base; bases outside gene matches: 4. CDR3 size: 15 residues. The CDR3 region has the DNA TGCAGCGTTGAGACAACTAGCGGGTCCTACAATGAGCAGTTCTTC. It translates to CSVETTSGSYNEQFF.

This clonotype was picked up a small number of times. The chain couples TRBV25-1 to TRBJ2-5; no clear D gene. CDR3 length: 13 residues. The germline V gene encodes CDR1 MGHDK and CDR2 SYGVNS. V was shortened by 3 bases and J by 5 bases, with 10 bases between the two germline ends. CDR3 nucleotides: TGTGCCAGCAGTGACCTTGGTTTGGAGACCCAGTACTTC. It yields the protein CASSDLGLETQYF.